Below are 15 T cell receptor beta chains sequenced from a single sample in a study of blood T cell repertoires in COVID-19. Assay: immunoSEQ multiplex PCR; the TCRdb copy retains only in-frame clones and omits some. The sample shows over 45,000 clones, more than 70% of them seen only once. The sequenced sample was peripheral blood. All receptors come from a woman older than 75 with acute or convalescent COVID-19.

This rearrangement joins TRBV5-6 to TRBJ1-5; the D gene is possibly TRBD1 (5 bases). Deletions cut 4 bases from V and 4 bases from J, with 24 bases between. Per the germline V gene, CDR1 is SGHDT and CDR2 is YYEEEE. There are 18 residues in the CDR3. The CDR3 DNA sequence: TGTGCCAGCAGCCGTACCACAGGATCGGGGGAAGAAAATCAGCCCCAGCATTTT. The encoded protein is CASSRTTGSGEENQPQHF. Drawing the rest from reference TRBV5-6 and TRBJ1-5, the complete variable domain is DAGVTQSPTHLIKTRGQQVTLRCSPKSGHDTVSWYQQALGQGPQFIFQYYEEEERQRGNFPDRFSGHQFPNYSSELNVNALLLGDSALYLCASSRTTGSGEENQPQHFGDGTRLSIL.

The chain has TRBV9 and TRBJ1-1; 7 bases match TRBD1. In germline, CDR1 is SGDLS, CDR2 YYNGEE. V trimming: 3 bases; J trimming: 0 bases; junction bases outside the gene matches: 2. The CDR3 runs to 14 residues. This chain's CDR3 is CASSAQGVNTEAFF. The CDR3 DNA reads as TGTGCCAGCAGCGCCCAGGGGGTGAACACTGAAGCTTTCTTT.

Note on this clone: Mismatch with germline at one junction end may stem from a read error. The chain links TRBV2 to TRBJ1-3; possible D gene TRBD1, 5 bases. Germline CDR1 SNHLY, CDR2 FYNNEI. This CDR3 is 14 amino acids long. The CDR3 region is CASREGEAGNTIYF. CDR3 sequence (DNA): TGTGCCAGCAGAGAAGGGGAGGCGGGAAACACCATATATTTT.

This clone was recorded only once. V usage is TRBV29-1 and J usage is TRBJ1-2, with TRBD1 identical over 8 bases. CDR1 SQVTM and CDR2 ANQGSEA come from the germline V gene. CDR3 size: 13 residues. Germline trimming cut 4 bases from V and 3 bases from J; bases unmatched to any gene: 4. CDR3 loop: CSVGSTGDYGYTF. DNA of the CDR3: TGCAGCGTTGGGTCGACAGGGGACTATGGCTACACCTTC.

The chain joins TRBV19 to TRBJ1-1; the match to TRBD1 covers 10 bases. The CDR3 loop spans 17 amino acids. Germline trimming cut 2 bases from V and 5 bases from J; bases unmatched to any gene: 11. CDR1 is LNHDA and CDR2 is SQIVND in the germline V gene (reference sequence). DNA of the CDR3: TGTGCCAGTAGTATACTCCCAAGACAGGGGGCTGGAACTGAAGCTTTCTTT. Its protein is CASSILPRQGAGTEAFF.

V usage is TRBV6-1 and J usage is TRBJ2-7; weak D call: TRBD1 (6 bases). Looked up from germline, CDR1 is MNHNS and CDR2 is SASEGT. This CDR3 has 17 amino acids. The V end lost 2 bases, the J end lost 4 bases, and 21 bases lay between the germline ends. CDR3 sequence reads: CASSEIYGLVRGYEQYF. The CDR3 region has the DNA TGTGCCAGCAGTGAAATTTATGGGTTGGTCAGGGGATACGAGCAGTACTTC.

The chain recombines TRBV12-3 or TRBV12-4 with TRBJ1-1; D remains ambiguous. Trimming stripped 5 bases from V and 0 bases from J, with 7 bases between. The CDR3 loop spans 13 amino acids. In DNA form, the CDR3 reads TGTGCCAGCAGTCTTCTAGTGAACACTGAAGCTTTCTTT. This gives the protein CASSLLVNTEAFF.

This sequence joins TRBV11-2 and TRBJ1-2; TRBD1 matches at 7 bases. J was trimmed by 5 bases and V by 5 bases; bases with no gene match: 5. Germline-derived CDR1 and CDR2 are SGHAT and FQNNGV. This CDR3 contains 13 residues. CDR3 loop: CASSPPGGYGYTF. The CDR3 DNA is TGTGCCAGCAGCCCGCCAGGGGGATATGGCTACACCTTC.

This chain uses TRBV30 with TRBJ2-3; D is perhaps TRBD1 (5 bases). This CDR3 comprises 14 residues. Germline lookup yields CDR1 GTSNPN and CDR2 SVGIG (reference sequence). V shed 3 bases and J shed 4 bases, with 14 bases lying between them. The CDR3 spells CAWRNDRPADTQYF. The CDR3, as DNA: TGTGCCTGGAGGAACGACAGACCCGCAGATACGCAGTATTTT.

The chain employs TRBV7-8 and TRBJ2-2, with D maybe TRBD2 (7 bases). V dropped 5 bases and J dropped 9 bases, with 13 bases sitting between them. CDR1 and CDR2 from the germline V gene are SGHVS and FQNEAQ. The CDR3 runs to 13 residues. For the CDR3, the DNA is TGTGCCAGCAGCCCAAGGGGGGGCCGGGAGCTGTTTTTT. As protein: CASSPRGGRELFF.

This chain connects TRBV7-9 to TRBJ2-5; D may be TRBD1 (7 bases). CDR1 is SEHNR and CDR2 is FQNEAQ in the germline V gene (reference sequence). CDR3 length: 16 amino acids. The V end was cut by 7 bases, the J end by 5 bases, with 23 bases between. In nucleotides, the CDR3 is TGTGCCAGCACCCAGATTAGAGGGGGCAGCGGGGAGACCCAGTACTTC. This sequence encodes CASTQIRGGSGETQYF.

This clone was recorded a few times. This chain uses TRBV7-2 with TRBJ2-1; D is unresolved. Germline V gives CDR1 SGHTA, CDR2 FQGNSA. CDR3 length: 14 amino acids. Trimming took off 1 base at V and 8 bases at J, with 12 bases between the two ends. CDR3 residues: CASSLVGRSYEQFF. The DNA for the CDR3 is TGTGCCAGCAGCTTAGTGGGCCGTTCCTATGAGCAGTTCTTC.

This clone occurred once. This rearrangement joins TRBV6-5 to TRBJ2-7, with 7 bases aligning to TRBD1. With 8 bases clipped from V and 3 bases from J, the junction kept 4 bases outside the gene matches. The CDR3 length is 12 residues. CDR1 and CDR2 (germline): MNHEY, SVGAGI. CDR3: CASGTASYEQYF. The CDR3 DNA reads as TGTGCCAGCGGGACAGCTAGCTACGAGCAGTACTTC.

The chain links TRBV2 to TRBJ2-3; TRBD2 matches 7 bases. The V gene's germline CDR1 is SNHLY and CDR2 FYNNEI. The CDR3 totals 12 residues. V trimming: 6 bases; J trimming: 5 bases; junction bases outside the gene matches: 2. This CDR3 is CASRRGGDTQYF. CDR3 DNA: TGTGCCAGCAGGCGCGGGGGAGATACGCAGTATTTT.

The J gene is TRBJ1-2, the V gene TRBV10-3; 7 bases are shared with TRBD1. The germline V gene has CDR1 ENHRY and CDR2 SYGVKD. The CDR3 loop spans 15 amino acids. The ends lost 8 bases at V and 6 bases at J; junction bases unmatched: 15. CDR3 region: CAIPKARQGMNGYTF. The CDR3 region has the DNA TGTGCCATCCCGAAAGCTCGACAGGGTATGAATGGCTACACCTTC.